This T cell receptor beta chain was obtained from a study of human T cells and chemical hapten exposure. This clonotype was seen only a few times. Its antigen is not known. Study observations and caveats: Sensitizing to DPC left TCRs with a frequency above 1 in 1000 unaltered.

The trim removed 3 bases at V and 10 bases at J, leaving 5 bases unmatched. This CDR3 region has 13 residues. Germline CDR1 is DFQATT and CDR2 is SNEGSKA (reference sequence). Documented time point: patch test 3, about 24 weeks after DPC sensitization. Sample treatment: therapeutic diphenylcyclopropenone sensitization with weekly scalp DPC. Blood was collected ahead of every patch test applied. TCRdb re-called the RACE reads with MiXCR, one entry per CDR3 protein. In the table there are 97,000 or so distinct CDR3 sequences, less than 35% of which are singletons. The V and J genes are TRBV20-1 and TRBJ2-1; 11 bases are a match to TRBD2. The source of this sequence is a man in his forties or fifties with alopecia areata. Some clones in this sample may be carry-over from other donors' samples. This specimen was whole blood, taken in connection with sensitization to the hapten diphenylcyclopropenone (DPC). The CDR3, as DNA: TGCAGTGCTAGGTCTCGACTAGCGGGAGAGCAGTTCTTC. Translating gives CSARSRLAGEQFF.